One and the same sample provided the 25 T cell receptor beta chains below, sequenced in a study of blood T cells in healthy people across ages. Alongside a J-beta primer mix, a sample-barcoded 5' primer served in a second PCR lasting about 7 to 11 cycles. TCRdb re-called the 5' RACE reads with MiXCR, one entry per CDR3 protein. The sample contains roughly 800,000 distinct CDR3 sequences, under 40% of which appear only once. Sequenced sample: blood. The receptor source for this set is a man younger than 35 in good health.

The V call is TRBV14, the J call TRBJ2-5; weak D call: TRBD1 (7 bases). The J call is in doubt because the DNA end fits TRBJ2-7 better. The CDR3 consists of 15 residues. CDR1 and CDR2 (germline): SGHDN, FVKESK. In DNA, the CDR3 is TGTGCCAGCAGCCGCGGGACAGCGAACATCTACGAGCAGTACTTC. Residues: CASSRGTANIYEQYF.

The chain employs TRBV5-1 and TRBJ2-5, with D hard to call. Near its end, the DNA agrees better with TRBJ2-7, so the J call may be wrong. The CDR3 has 13 amino acids. Germline-derived CDR1 and CDR2 are SGHRS and YFSETQ. In DNA, the CDR3 is TGCGCCAGCAGCCTCTCCACCACGGGCGAGCAGTACTTC. Amino acid sequence: CASSLSTTGEQYF.

DNA of the CDR3: TGTGCCAGCAGCGGAGGACAGGGACATCAGCCCCAGCATTTT. Protein: CASSGGQGHQPQHF. The chain combines TRBV9 with TRBJ1-5; 8 nucleotides align to TRBD1. Germline assignment: CDR1 SGDLS and CDR2 YYNGEE. The CDR3 has 14 residues. V lost 3 bases to trimming and J lost 5 bases; unmatched junction nucleotides: 4. Full variable domain (missing parts from reference TRBV9 and TRBJ1-5): DSGVTQTPKHLITATGQRVTLRCSPRSGDLSVYWYQQSLDQGLQFLIQYYNGEERAKGNILERFSAQQFPDLHSELNLSSLELGDSALYFCASSGGQGHQPQHFGDGTRLSIL.

This rearrangement joins TRBV4-2 to TRBJ2-1; 16 nucleotides agree with TRBD2. The CDR3 runs to 22 residues. The V gene end was trimmed by 0 bases and the J gene end by 1 base; junction bases not matched to a gene: 12. Germline CDR1 and CDR2: LGHNA and YNFKEQ. The CDR3 reads CASSQDKSPGLAGGGSYNEQFF. CDR3 nucleotides: TGTGCCAGCAGCCAAGATAAGTCCCCGGGACTAGCGGGAGGGGGGTCCTACAATGAGCAGTTCTTC.

The sample holds a few counts of this clonotype. The rearrangement uses TRBV20-1 and TRBJ2-5; D gene ambiguous. The germline V gene has CDR1 DFQATT and CDR2 SNEGSKA (reference sequence). This CDR3 is built from 13 residues. CDR3 sequence: CSPRDLIQETQYF. The CDR3 DNA is TGCAGCCCCAGAGACCTAATCCAAGAGACCCAGTACTTC.

This clonotype was picked up a small number of times. The chain combines TRBV20-1 with TRBJ2-4; unclear D gene. The CDR3 has 16 residues. Trimming took 0 bases from V and 2 from J, leaving 14 bases between them. CDR1 is DFQATT, CDR2 SNEGSKA, per germline (reference sequence). For the CDR3, the DNA is TGCAGTGCTAGAGATGCGTACCGATATCCCAAAAACATTCAGTACTTC. Translated, it gives CSARDAYRYPKNIQYF.

On this clonotype itself: One junction end disagrees with the germline gene, perhaps due to a read error. The rearrangement links TRBV20-1 to TRBJ1-2; D may be TRBD1 (6 bases). CDR1 and CDR2 from the germline V gene are DFQATT and SNEGSKA (reference sequence). This CDR3 is built from 17 residues. Here the CDR3 reads CSTRVRGARERPDGYTF. CDR3 sequence (DNA): TGCAGTACTAGAGTTAGGGGGGCGAGGGAAAGGCCTGATGGCTACACCTTC.

The chain couples TRBV6-6 to TRBJ1-6; D is unresolved. V was clipped by 2 bases and J by 12 bases, with 8 bases between them. Germline V gene sequence: CDR1 MNHNY, CDR2 SVGAGI (reference sequence). CDR3 length: 12 residues. The CDR3 spells CASSYRPRPLHF. The CDR3 bases are TGTGCCAGCAGTTACCGACCTCGACCCCTCCACTTT.

This clonotype came up a few times. V is TRBV28 and J is TRBJ1-2; 8 bases map to TRBD1. The CDR3 is 14 residues long. J was trimmed by 7 bases and V by 4 bases; bases with no gene match: 8. Per the germline V gene, CDR1 is MDHEN and CDR2 is SYDVKM. CDR3 nucleotide sequence: TGTGCCAGCAGTTCCCCGGACAGGGCGCGTGGCTACACCTTC. Translated, it gives CASSSPDRARGYTF.

V usage is TRBV25-1 and J usage is TRBJ1-1, with a tentative D call TRBD1 (5 bases). The germline V gene encodes CDR1 MGHDK and CDR2 SYGVNS. The CDR3 spans 14 residues. Deletions cut 5 bases from V and 3 bases from J, with 13 bases between. This CDR3 reads CASSSEGFDTEAFF. The CDR3 DNA is TGTGCCAGCAGTTCTGAGGGGTTTGACACTGAAGCTTTCTTT.

The sample holds a few counts of this clonotype. The chain recombines TRBV10-3 with TRBJ2-7; 7 bases match TRBD1. Germline trimming cut 0 bases from V and 4 bases from J; bases unmatched to any gene: 9. Germline V lookup: CDR1 ENHRY, CDR2 SYGVKD. CDR3 size: 16 residues. For the CDR3, the DNA is TGTGCCATCAGTGAGTCTGGGGGCAGGGGGAAATACGAGCAGTACTTC. It encodes CAISESGGRGKYEQYF.

Comments on this clonotype: At one of its ends the junction is not consistent with the germline gene, which may arise from a read error. This chain joins TRBV4-3 and TRBJ1-6; weak D call: TRBD1 (5 bases). In germline, CDR1 is LGHNA, CDR2 YSLEER. The CDR3 runs 16 residues. CDR3 sequence: CASSHYPGTRNSPPHF. The CDR3 coding sequence is TGCGCCAGCAGCCACTATCCCGGGACCCGGAATTCACCCCCCCACTTT.

The rearrangement uses TRBV9 and TRBJ2-7, with D perhaps matching TRBD1 (6 bases). The V and J ends lost 4 bases and 5 bases respectively, with 16 bases between them. This CDR3 contains 14 residues. From germline, CDR1 is SGDLS and CDR2 YYNGEE. Written as DNA, the CDR3 is TGTGCCAGCAGCATACAGACAGGTACCGACGAGCAGTACTTC. This gives the protein CASSIQTGTDEQYF.

V is TRBV6-2 or TRBV6-3 and J is TRBJ1-5, with TRBD1 as a possible D gene (5 bases). Per the germline V gene, CDR1 is MNHEY and CDR2 is SVGEGT. The CDR3 consists of 13 residues. V was clipped by 4 bases and J by 5 bases, with 9 bases between them. The CDR3 sequence: CASSFRDDQPQHF. As DNA, the CDR3 is TGTGCCAGCAGTTTCCGGGACGATCAGCCCCAGCATTTT.

This chain uses TRBV5-4 with TRBJ2-1; 7 positions agree with TRBD2. The CDR3 length is 17 residues. The germline V gene encodes CDR1 SGHNT and CDR2 YYREEE (reference sequence). V trimming: 4 bases; J trimming: 3 bases; junction bases outside the gene matches: 13. CDR3 sequence (DNA): TGTGCCAGCAGCCTGCGGGGGAAAGCGGGGCACTACAATGAGCAGTTCTTC. Protein sequence: CASSLRGKAGHYNEQFF. Variable domain in full (rest from reference TRBV5-4 and TRBJ2-1): ETGVTQSPTHLIKTRGQQVTLRCSSQSGHNTVSWYQQALGQGPQFIFQYYREEENGRGNFPPRFSGLQFPNYSSELNVNALELDDSALYLCASSLRGKAGHYNEQFFGPGTRLTVL.

The chain has TRBV28 and TRBJ1-2, with unresolved D. The V gene lost 7 bases and the J gene lost 8 bases, with 11 bases spanning the gap. The CDR3 totals 11 residues. Germline loops: CDR1 MDHEN, CDR2 SYDVKM. CDR3 amino acids: CASNMMGGYTF. CDR3 DNA sequence: TGTGCCAGCAACATGATGGGGGGCTACACCTTC.

This clonotype has a handful of counts. The chain is built from TRBV20-1 and TRBJ1-1; D might be TRBD1 (6 bases). Germline V CDR1 and CDR2: DFQATT, SNEGSKA (reference sequence). The V and J ends lost 1 base and 1 base respectively, with 10 bases between them. The CDR3 spans 14 residues. CDR3 loop: CSARGTDKNTEAFF. The DNA of the CDR3 is TGCAGTGCTAGAGGGACAGACAAGAACACTGAAGCTTTCTTT.

This clonotype has just a few counts. V is TRBV7-3 and J is TRBJ1-6; D may be TRBD1 (5 bases). Per germline, CDR1 SGHTA and CDR2 FQGTGA. There are 16 residues in the CDR3. Trimming removed 5 bases at V and 5 bases at J, with 16 bases between. The CDR3 loop is CASSAAGDGNNSPLHF. The DNA for the CDR3 is TGTGCCAGCAGCGCTGCGGGGGACGGGAATAATTCACCCCTCCACTTT.

The V and J genes are TRBV9 and TRBJ2-3, with 11 bases matching TRBD2. Germline trimming cut 4 bases from V and 4 bases from J; bases unmatched to any gene: 8. Germline-derived CDR1 and CDR2 are SGDLS and YYNGEE. CDR3 length equals 16 residues. DNA for the CDR3: TGTGCCAGCAGCACCACTAGCGGGGGCTTTTCAGATACGCAGTATTTT. It is translated as CASSTTSGGFSDTQYF.

The V call is TRBV20-1, the J call TRBJ2-7, with D maybe TRBD2 (6 bases). CDR1 is DFQATT and CDR2 is SNEGSKA in the germline V gene (reference sequence). Deletions cut 3 bases from V and 2 bases from J, with 11 bases between. The CDR3 covers 13 residues. The chain's CDR3 is CSARGTVPYEQYF. Here the CDR3 DNA reads TGCAGTGCTAGGGGGACTGTTCCCTACGAGCAGTACTTC.

Note on this clonotype: Being one base from a much bigger clone, this may be a read error. The chain joins TRBV12-3 or TRBV12-4 to TRBJ2-5, with 8 bases aligning to TRBD2. V lost 4 bases, J lost 11 bases, and 15 bases stayed unmatched. This CDR3 has 15 residues. The CDR3: CASSSGGAYANEQYF. The CDR3 DNA follows: TGTGCCAGCAGTTCCGGGGGGGCCTACGCCAATGAGCAGTACTTC.

This clonotype was recorded many times. V usage is TRBV10-3 and J usage is TRBJ1-2; tentatively, D is TRBD1 (5 bases). Trimming took 6 bases from V and 6 from J, leaving 17 bases between them. Germline values: CDR1 ENHRY, CDR2 SYGVKD. This CDR3 is built from 14 residues. The CDR3 bases are TGTGCCATCAGATCCGAGGGGACCCGTGATGGCTACACCTTC. Translating it yields CAIRSEGTRDGYTF.

There are many counts of this clonotype. The chain uses TRBV5-1 and TRBJ1-2; TRBD1 matches at 7 bases. The CDR3 runs 15 residues. J lost 2 bases, V lost 2 bases, and 6 bases had no gene match. Germline V lookup: CDR1 SGHRS, CDR2 YFSETQ. The CDR3 DNA is TGCGCCAGCAGCTTTACAGGGGTTGAAAACTATGGCTACACCTTC. Amino acid sequence: CASSFTGVENYGYTF.

The CDR3 here is CASSSGGTSGVSIHNEQFF. DNA of the CDR3: TGTGCCAGCAGCTCCGGGGGGACTAGCGGCGTGTCGATCCACAATGAGCAGTTCTTC. V and J are TRBV7-9 and TRBJ2-1; TRBD2 matches 11 bases. This CDR3 has 19 residues. Germline-derived CDR1 and CDR2 are SEHNR and FQNEAQ (reference sequence). V lost 4 bases, J lost 5 bases, and 16 bases stayed unmatched.

The genes are TRBV7-6 and TRBJ2-3; 8 bases line up with TRBD2. CDR3 length equals 16 residues. After removal of 5 bases from V and 7 bases from J, the junction contained 14 bases not matched to a gene. Germline V gene sequence: CDR1 SGHVS, CDR2 FNYEAQ. The CDR3 nucleotides are TGTGCCAGCAGCCCCAGCCGGGGGGGAGGTCAGCATACGCAGTATTTT. This encodes CASSPSRGGGQHTQYF.